These 22 T cell receptor beta chains were all obtained from the same sample, sequenced in a study of cytomegalovirus exposure and HLA in healthy donors. PCR primers comprised 60 Vbeta and 13 Jbeta primers. The repertoire was sequenced with immunoSEQ multiplex PCR; TCRdb's copy has only in-frame clones and lacks some. The profile shows about 98,000 clones, 60% to 85% of them singletons. Source material: PBMCs. The receptor source for this set is a man in his sixties in good health and CMV-seropositive.

This chain connects TRBV2 to TRBJ2-4; 9 bases are a match to TRBD2. This CDR3 region has 15 residues. From germline, CDR1 is SNHLY and CDR2 FYNNEI. V lost 2 bases and J lost 13; bases outside the gene matches: 12. The CDR3: CASSESLPGLALQYF. CDR3 nucleotides: TGTGCCAGCAGTGAATCCTTGCCGGGACTAGCACTGCAGTACTTC.

V and J are TRBV18 and TRBJ1-4; 11 bases are shared with TRBD1. Germline lookup yields CDR1 KGHSH and CDR2 LQKENI. After removal of 4 bases from V and 3 bases from J, the junction contained 7 bases not matched to a gene. The CDR3 has 17 residues. CDR3 region: CASSLGQGAQSNEKLFF. In nucleotides, the CDR3 is TGTGCCAGCTCACTTGGACAGGGGGCCCAATCTAATGAAAAACTGTTTTTT. Variable domain in full (rest from reference TRBV18 and TRBJ1-4): NAGVMQNPRHLVRRRGQEARLRCSPMKGHSHVYWYRQLPEEGLKFMVYLQKENIIDESGMPKERFSAEFPKEGPSILRIQQVVRGDSAAYFCASSLGQGAQSNEKLFFGSGTQLSVL.

The chain has TRBV5-1 and TRBJ2-7, with 9 bases identical to TRBD2. This CDR3 contains 16 residues. Germline values: CDR1 SGHRS, CDR2 YFSETQ. V gave up 1 base and J gave up 7 bases; unmatched junction bases: 12. CDR3 DNA sequence: TGCGCCAGCAGCTTGAGCCAGCGGGGGGCTGGATGGGAGCAGTACTTC. Amino acids: CASSLSQRGAGWEQYF.

The chain joins TRBV19 to TRBJ2-4; D is unresolved. The V end was cut by 3 bases, the J end by 0 bases, with 9 bases between. The CDR3 is made up of 15 amino acids. Germline-derived CDR1 and CDR2 are LNHDA and SQIVND (reference sequence). Here the CDR3 DNA reads TGTGCCAGTAGTATTCTGGCCCAAGCCAAAAACATTCAGTACTTC. Amino acids: CASSILAQAKNIQYF.

This rearrangement joins TRBV19 to TRBJ2-5; D perhaps matches TRBD2 (5 bases). The DNA matches TRBJ2-7 better at its end, which makes the J call doubtful. Looked up from germline, CDR1 is LNHDA and CDR2 is SQIVND (reference sequence). This CDR3 has 14 amino acids. The CDR3 protein is CASSISSITYEQYF. CDR3 DNA: TGTGCCAGTAGTATCTCTAGCATAACCTACGAGCAGTACTTC.

V usage is TRBV28 and J usage is TRBJ2-5, with D possibly matching TRBD1 (6 bases). The J call may be mistaken, given a closer DNA end match to TRBJ2-7. The V gene's germline CDR1 is MDHEN and CDR2 SYDVKM. This CDR3 comprises 12 residues. This CDR3 is CASSSDSNEQYF. As DNA, the CDR3 is TGTGCCAGCAGTTCGGACAGTAACGAGCAGTACTTC.

J is TRBJ2-7 and V is TRBV7-2; 8 bases are a match to TRBD2. The CDR3 totals 14 residues. J lost 3 bases, V lost 5 bases, and 6 bases had no gene match. Germline CDR1 and CDR2: SGHTA and FQGNSA. The CDR3 loop is CASSTGGTDYEQYF. In DNA, the CDR3 is TGTGCCAGCAGCACGGGGGGGACCGACTACGAGCAGTACTTC.

The rearrangement uses TRBV7-9 and TRBJ2-7; 9 bases agree with TRBD1. V shed 5 bases, J shed 4 bases, and the junction held 6 bases outside the gene matches. The CDR3 covers 14 residues. Germline CDR1 is SEHNR and CDR2 is FQNEAQ (reference sequence). This CDR3 is CASSPGQGFYEQYF. As DNA, the CDR3 is TGTGCCAGCAGCCCGGGACAGGGATTTTACGAGCAGTACTTC.

Of note for this clone: Other DNA sequences in this specimen translate into the identical CDR3. This chain joins TRBV5-1 and TRBJ2-3, with 9 bases matching TRBD2. Germline CDR1 and CDR2: SGHRS and YFSETQ. The CDR3 extends over 16 amino acids. J gave up 5 bases and V 0 bases, and 7 bases lay outside the gene matches. CDR3 nucleotides: TGCGCCAGCAGCTTGGACGGCGGGGGGGCCGGAGATACGCAGTATTTT. This codes for CASSLDGGGAGDTQYF.

V and J are TRBV19 and TRBJ1-2, with 10 positions matching TRBD1. Per the germline V gene, CDR1 is LNHDA and CDR2 is SQIVND (reference sequence). After removal of 6 bases from V and 8 bases from J, the junction contained 12 bases not matched to a gene. This CDR3 is 15 amino acids long. DNA of the CDR3: TGTGCCAGTAGGACCCCGGGACAGGGGCCAAGGGGCTACACCTTC. Its protein is CASRTPGQGPRGYTF.

This chain links TRBV28 with TRBJ1-5; a possible D gene is TRBD1 (6 bases). Trimming removed 6 bases at V and 4 bases at J, with 10 bases between. This CDR3 spans 13 amino acids. Germline CDR1 and CDR2: MDHEN and SYDVKM. The DNA for the CDR3 is TGTGCCAGCAGGGGGGGGCCTAATCAGCCCCAGCATTTT. This translates into CASRGGPNQPQHF.

The rearrangement uses TRBV11-2 and TRBJ1-6, with 7 bases fitting TRBD1. Germline values: CDR1 SGHAT, CDR2 FQNNGV. This CDR3 contains 14 residues. V shed 2 bases, J shed 10 bases, and the junction held 5 bases outside the gene matches. The CDR3: CASSLLRGKSPLHF. CDR3 coding DNA: TGTGCCAGCAGCTTACTCAGGGGGAAGTCACCCCTCCACTTT.

The rearrangement links TRBV4-1 to TRBJ1-3; D remains ambiguous. Trimming stripped 1 base from V and 1 base from J, with 2 bases between. Germline values: CDR1 MGHRA, CDR2 YSYEKL. The CDR3 runs 13 residues. This CDR3 is CASSQASGNTIYF. For the CDR3, the DNA is TGCGCCAGCAGCCAAGCTTCTGGAAACACCATATATTTT.

This clone was seen just once. V gene TRBV4-1 combines with J gene TRBJ2-7, with 7 bases aligning to TRBD1. This CDR3 has 15 residues. Germline V gene data show CDR1 as MGHRA and CDR2 as YSYEKL. V trimming: 0 bases; J trimming: 2 bases; junction bases outside the gene matches: 4. The CDR3 bases are TGCGCCAGCAGCCAAGACAGGGGGAGCCCCTACGAGCAGTACTTC. Its protein product is CASSQDRGSPYEQYF.

This clone has more than one count but fewer than ten. At the DNA level, this CDR3 is encoded by other sequences in the same sample as well. The rearrangement links TRBV5-6 to TRBJ2-2; 7 bases map to TRBD1. V trimming: 0 bases; J trimming: 2 bases; junction bases outside the gene matches: 1. Looked up from germline, CDR1 is SGHDT and CDR2 is YYEEEE. The CDR3 runs 15 residues. The CDR3 loop is CASSLGGGNTGELFF. In DNA form, the CDR3 reads TGTGCCAGCAGCTTGGGAGGGGGCAACACCGGGGAGCTGTTTTTT.

The chain uses TRBV7-3 and TRBJ2-1; 7 nucleotides align to TRBD2. V lost 5 bases and J lost 6; bases outside the gene matches: 10. This CDR3 spans 15 amino acids. Germline V gene lookup returns CDR1 SGHTA and CDR2 FQGTGA. The CDR3 DNA is TGTGCCAGCAGCGCCACGGTAGGGGAGGGCAATGAGCAGTTCTTC. It specifies CASSATVGEGNEQFF.

This chain uses TRBV6-6 with TRBJ1-5; D unclear. Trimming pared 2 bases from V and 0 bases from J, leaving 11 bases between. The germline V gene has CDR1 MNHNY and CDR2 SVGAGI (reference sequence). The CDR3 is 16 amino acids. The CDR3 nucleotides read TGTGCCAGCAGTTACAGTCGGAGGAATAGCAATCAGCCCCAGCATTTT. Protein sequence: CASSYSRRNSNQPQHF.

The J gene is TRBJ1-1, the V gene TRBV7-8; TRBD1 is a possible D gene (6 bases). Trimming stripped 2 bases from V and 4 bases from J, with 14 bases between. Germline V gene sequence: CDR1 SGHVS, CDR2 FQNEAQ. CDR3 length: 15 amino acids. The CDR3: CASSLTGTSLTEAFF. CDR3 bases: TGTGCCAGCAGCTTAACCGGGACAAGTCTCACTGAAGCTTTCTTT. The variable domain in full, completed from reference TRBV7-8 and TRBJ1-1, reads GAGVSQSPRYKVAKRGQDVALRCDPISGHVSLFWYQQALGQGPEFLTYFQNEAQLDKSGLPSDRFFAERPEGSVSTLKIQRTQQEDSAVYLCASSLTGTSLTEAFFGQGTRLTVV.

This chain links TRBV5-4 with TRBJ2-5; TRBD2 agrees at 7 bases. The CDR3 is made up of 16 amino acids. J was trimmed by 0 bases and V by 0 bases; bases with no gene match: 5. Germline CDR1 SGHNT, CDR2 YYREEE (reference sequence). The CDR3 sequence is CASSLAWEGYQETQYF. CDR3 bases: TGTGCCAGCAGCTTGGCCTGGGAGGGATACCAAGAGACCCAGTACTTC.

The rearrangement links TRBV5-1 to TRBJ2-5; 12 nucleotides match TRBD1. Matching the DNA end better, TRBJ2-7 makes the J call doubtful. CDR1 and CDR2 (germline): SGHRS, YFSETQ. This CDR3 spans 16 amino acids. In DNA form, the CDR3 reads TGCGCCAGCAGCTCTATGGGACAGGGGGCTTACTACGAGCAGTACTTC. Translation: CASSSMGQGAYYEQYF.

This clone was counted between two and nine times. The V call is TRBV29-1, the J call TRBJ1-2, with D uncertain. Deletions cut 1 base from V and 4 bases from J, with 13 bases between. Germline V lookup: CDR1 SQVTM, CDR2 ANQGSEA. The CDR3 loop spans 14 amino acids. This CDR3 reads CSVEGRTGLYGYTF. The CDR3 DNA follows: TGCAGCGTTGAAGGAAGGACTGGACTCTATGGCTACACCTTC.

The rearrangement joins TRBV7-3 to TRBJ2-3, with D possibly being TRBD1 (5 bases). Trimming took 5 bases from V and 2 from J, leaving 14 bases between them. Looked up from germline, CDR1 is SGHTA and CDR2 is FQGTGA. The CDR3 is 15 residues long. The CDR3 reads CASSPGQRFTDTQYF. The CDR3 nucleotides read TGTGCCAGCAGCCCAGGGCAGCGCTTCACAGATACGCAGTATTTT.